The clone carrying this T cell receptor beta chain was seen at least ten times. Its antigen is unidentified. TCR beta CDR3 region amplification was performed from RNA transcripts. TCR CDR3 regions were first amplified by RT-PCR with HTBI primers. Each CDR3 protein is one row after TCRdb ran MiXCR on the multiplex PCR reads. The table has about 570,000 distinct CDR3 sequences, under 60% seen once. The CDR3 has 15 amino acids. Germline CDR1 SGHTA, CDR2 FQGTGA. After removal of 8 bases from V and 11 bases from J, the junction contained 21 bases not matched to a gene. The sample originates from a study of T cells in Graves' hyperthyroidism and ophthalmopathy. Points from the study as a whole: Blood held most thyroid clonotypes expanded above 0.001 frequency.

The source material was peripheral blood or thyroid tissue (not recorded which). The rearrangement uses TRBV7-3 and TRBJ2-7; 7 nucleotides match TRBD2. The TCR sequence derives from an adult woman with Graves' disease, either hyperthyroidism or ophthalmopathy (not recorded which). CDR3 protein: CASLLRGREYFVKYF. The CDR3 DNA sequence: TGTGCCAGCCTCCTCCGTGGGCGGGAGTATTTCGTGAAGTACTTC.